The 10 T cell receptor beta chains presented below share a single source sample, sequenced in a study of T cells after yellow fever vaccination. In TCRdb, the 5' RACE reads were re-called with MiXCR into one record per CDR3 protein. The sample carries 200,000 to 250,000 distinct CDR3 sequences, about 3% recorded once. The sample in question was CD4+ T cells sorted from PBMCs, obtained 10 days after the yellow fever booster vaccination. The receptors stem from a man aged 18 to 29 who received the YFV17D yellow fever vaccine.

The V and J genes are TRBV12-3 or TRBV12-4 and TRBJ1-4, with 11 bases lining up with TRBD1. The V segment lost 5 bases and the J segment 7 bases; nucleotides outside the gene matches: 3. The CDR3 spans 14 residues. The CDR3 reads CASSPGQGAEKLFF. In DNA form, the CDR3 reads TGTGCCAGCAGTCCTGGACAGGGGGCTGAAAAACTGTTTTTT.

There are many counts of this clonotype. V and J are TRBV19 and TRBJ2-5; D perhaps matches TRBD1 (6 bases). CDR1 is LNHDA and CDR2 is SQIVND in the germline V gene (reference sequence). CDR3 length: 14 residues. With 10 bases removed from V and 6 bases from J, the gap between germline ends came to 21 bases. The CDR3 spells CANWGKQGRKTQYF. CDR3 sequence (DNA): TGTGCCAACTGGGGAAAACAGGGTAGGAAGACCCAGTACTTC.

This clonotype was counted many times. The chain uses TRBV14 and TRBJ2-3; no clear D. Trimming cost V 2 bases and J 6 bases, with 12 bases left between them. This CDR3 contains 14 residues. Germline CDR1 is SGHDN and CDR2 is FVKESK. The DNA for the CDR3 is TGTGCCAGCAGCCAACACCGACCGGAGGATACGCAGTATTTT. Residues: CASSQHRPEDTQYF. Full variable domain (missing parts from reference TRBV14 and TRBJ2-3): EAGVTQFPSHSVIEKGQTVTLRCDPISGHDNLYWYRRVMGKEIKFLLHFVKESKQDESGMPNNRFLAERTGGTYSTLKVQPAELEDSGVYFCASSQHRPEDTQYFGPGTRLTVL.

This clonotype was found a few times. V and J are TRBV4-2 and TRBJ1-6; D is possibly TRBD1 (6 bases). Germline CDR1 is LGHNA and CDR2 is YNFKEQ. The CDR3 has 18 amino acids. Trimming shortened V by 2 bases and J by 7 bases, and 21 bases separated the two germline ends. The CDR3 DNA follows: TGTGCCAGCAGCCAACGTAACGCAGGGGCGAAGGAAAATTCACCCCTCCACTTT. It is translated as CASSQRNAGAKENSPLHF.

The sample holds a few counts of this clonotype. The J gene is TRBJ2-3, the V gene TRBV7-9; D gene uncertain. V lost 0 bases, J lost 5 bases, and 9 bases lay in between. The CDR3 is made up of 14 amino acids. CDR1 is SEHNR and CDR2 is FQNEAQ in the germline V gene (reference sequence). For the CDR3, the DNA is TGTGCCAGCAGCTTAGCGGTTTTAGGAGATACGCAGTATTTT. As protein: CASSLAVLGDTQYF.

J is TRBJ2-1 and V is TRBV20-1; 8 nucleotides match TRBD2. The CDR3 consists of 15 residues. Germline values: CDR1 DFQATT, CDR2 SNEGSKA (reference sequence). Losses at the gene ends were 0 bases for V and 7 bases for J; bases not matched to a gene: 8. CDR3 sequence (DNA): TGCAGTGCTAGAGATCCAAACGGGGGGGTAAATGAGCAGTTCTTC. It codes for CSARDPNGGVNEQFF.

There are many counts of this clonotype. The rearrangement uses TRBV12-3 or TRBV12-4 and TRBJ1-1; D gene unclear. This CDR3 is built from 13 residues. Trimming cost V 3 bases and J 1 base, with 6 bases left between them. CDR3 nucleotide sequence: TGTGCCAGCAGTTTCGGAAGGAACACTGAAGCTTTCTTT. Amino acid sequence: CASSFGRNTEAFF.

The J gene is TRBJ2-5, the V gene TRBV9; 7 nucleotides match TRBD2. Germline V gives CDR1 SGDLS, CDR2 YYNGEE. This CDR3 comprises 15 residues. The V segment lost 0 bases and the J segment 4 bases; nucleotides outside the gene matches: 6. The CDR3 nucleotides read TGTGCCAGCAGCGTAGACGTTAGCGGGTTAGAGACCCAGTACTTC. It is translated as CASSVDVSGLETQYF.

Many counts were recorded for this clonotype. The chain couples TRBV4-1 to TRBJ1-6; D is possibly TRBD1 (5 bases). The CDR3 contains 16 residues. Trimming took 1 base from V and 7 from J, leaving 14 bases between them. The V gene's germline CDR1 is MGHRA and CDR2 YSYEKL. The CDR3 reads CASSQAGILGNSPLHF. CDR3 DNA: TGCGCCAGCAGCCAAGCAGGGATACTAGGGAATTCACCCCTCCACTTT.

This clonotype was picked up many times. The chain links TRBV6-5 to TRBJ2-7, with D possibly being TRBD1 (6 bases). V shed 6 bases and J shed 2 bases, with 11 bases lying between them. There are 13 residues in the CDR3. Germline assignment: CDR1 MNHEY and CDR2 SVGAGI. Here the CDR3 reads CASRPTGTYEQYV. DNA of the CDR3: TGTGCCAGCAGGCCGACAGGAACCTACGAGCAGTACGTC.